The entry below gives a single T cell receptor beta chain sequence along with its context. This clone was found a few times. This clone's antigen is unknown. No base quality values were provided; no much bigger clone lies one nucleotide off. This sample stems from a study of cytomegalovirus exposure and HLA in healthy donors (dated by TCRdb to about 2017). Regarding the complete study: An earlier analysis of several hundred of the donors reported about 250 Gb of sequence data and 120 million or so unique TCR beta sequences from 150 million to 200 million T cells. To predict cytomegalovirus infection status, the study combined high-throughput TCR immunosequencing, statistical association of individual TCRs with disease status, and machine learning. Class I and class II HLA loci were covered by the typing at four-digit resolution. The genetic ancestry cluster associated with self-reported Caucasian donors included about four fifths of the roughly 400 genotyped donors. A few DR-DQ haplotypes were treated as single units for association and clustering because of strong linkage in the cohort. In a later analysis, previously published TCR beta repertoires from 666 donors were re-analyzed and high-resolution HLA genotyping was added so that TCR occurrence patterns could be studied. An earlier analysis of around 640 of the donors used high-throughput TCR beta sequencing to judge whether each TCR beta V gene segment behaved as functional or pseudogenic. The study profiled the T cell repertoires of 500 to 800 subjects by immunosequencing and related them to cytomegalovirus serostatus. A separate validation cohort of more than 100 different subjects was used in addition to the roughly 700-subject first cohort. An early release covering approximately 600 HLA-typed donors comprised about 300 gigabases of sequencing data and roughly 85 million unique TCR sequences. Donor age, sex, ethnicity and CMV serostatus were compiled alongside the repertoire data. The number of donors typed differed by locus, with 629-630 for A, B, C, DRB1 and DQB1, 522 for DQA1, 600 to 610 for DPA1, and some 440 for DPB1. Among about 370 genotyped donors of the cohort, an average of roughly 230,000 unique TCR beta nucleotide sequences was sequenced per donor, of which about 19% were non-productive. In a later genetic analysis, genome-wide SNP genotypes for about three fifths of the 666 donors were used, and that subset was treated as a discovery cohort. The later analysis used no new phenotypic data to find candidate immune exposures, relying instead on TCR beta sequences and their occurrence across donors. The study aimed to test whether signatures of past pathogen exposure could be identified by cataloging public T cell receptors. All discovery cohort repertoires had been generated on a single sequencing platform. What the work shows at the level of the full study, not this receptor alone: The authors suggested that the approach could potentially be extended to other disease states and immunological phenotypes. A cluster of highly shared sequence variants was judged likely to represent a technical artifact of the sequencing pipeline. Broadly in line with IMGT annotations, most TCR beta V segments showed up in productive rearrangements about 90% or about 30% of the time in an earlier analysis of some 590 of the donors. A later genetic analysis associated a missense DCLRE1C variant with V-gene and J-gene trimming of TCR beta chains, and an independent cohort replicated the association. Most TCR sequences were observed very rarely across donors, whereas some public TCRs were present in many individuals. Several of the top co-occurrence clusters appeared to be linked to parvovirus B19, influenza, CMV and Epstein-Barr virus, according to a later analysis. A further reported finding was that TCR beta sequences accurately predicted the HLA-A and HLA-B alleles for most subjects in the first cohort. Correlated functional status among segregating V segments might reflect linkage disequilibrium, but an unknown experimental factor could not be ruled out. Compared with equally common non-associated chains, HLA-associated TCR beta chains in a later analysis were more clonally expanded and had lower generation probabilities. A later analysis found that TCR association rates varied across HLA loci, with DRB1 alleles showing the most associated TCRs and HLA-C alleles the fewest. Presence/absence analyses assumed roughly uniform sequencing depth across donors, an assumption that may not hold. When HLA alleles, especially DR and DQ, strongly co-occurred, TCR associations were difficult to assign to individual alleles. Because some donors lacked HLA typing at each locus, the association tests relied only on the typed subset. Only TCR beta chains were sequenced in this cohort, and the absence of alpha or paired-chain data limited detectable features. In vitro tests confirmed that a few of the cytomegalovirus-associated TCR beta chains recognize cytomegalovirus antigens. The 87-base-pair reads could not distinguish some IMGT-functional V segments, including TRBV6-2 and TRBV6-3, so those segments were excluded. In a later genetic analysis, fewer N-insertions in productive TCRs were reported among donors in an Asian-associated ancestry cluster than the approximately 670-donor mean. The study listed approximately 150 TCR beta chains as associated with cytomegalovirus. A later analysis associated about 17,000 TCR beta sequences with specific HLA alleles at a false discovery rate of 0.05. Roughly 15 rarely observed V segments, including chromosome 9 orphons, were excluded from the earlier analysis of a few hundred of the donors because counts were too low. In both the original and validation cohorts, the classifier was reported to diagnose cytomegalovirus status with high specificity and sensitivity. For the cohort, immune exposure information was limited to CMV serostatus. A later analysis found that most CMV-associated TCR beta chains appeared HLA-restricted, with HLA associations seemingly driven largely by CMV exposure.

The library was obtained by the immunoSEQ multiplex PCR assay. For the multiplex PCR, a mixture combining 60 forward primers for TCR Vbeta segments and 13 reverse primers for TCR Jbeta segments was used. Amplification of the CDR3 region of rearranged TCR beta genes was performed with a multiplex PCR assay on genomic DNA. The Illumina HiSeq System was used to sequence the amplified TCR beta libraries as 87-base-pair reads. For the original study's pipeline: Across the roughly 640 repertoires, a later analysis counted roughly 77 million unique TCR beta chains, roughly 11 million of which were shared by at least two donors. A nearest-neighbor algorithm error-corrected the raw reads and collapsed the reads into unique sequences, merging closely related sequences to remove PCR and sequencing errors. CDR3 sequences were aligned to IMGT reference sequences to assign V, D and J gene segments. For a sequence to be retained, at least a six-nucleotide match to both a V gene segment and a J gene segment was required. A rearrangement was called productive if the CDR3 had no stop codons and remained in frame with V and J, and every other rearrangement was called non-productive. CDR3 was defined by IMGT convention, running from the second conserved V-encoded cysteine to the conserved J-encoded phenylalanine. In an earlier analysis of around 570 of the donors, sequences lacking an unambiguous match to a single V gene segment were excluded. In an earlier analysis of several hundred of the donors, V segments were called functional above 56.7% productive rearrangements and were called segregating when the between-donor standard deviation exceeded 5%. A statistical classification framework was developed to diagnose cytomegalovirus status using the catalog of TCR beta chain sequences. A later analysis assigned V and J genes by comparing TCR nucleotide sequences with IMGT/GENE-DB human TR gene sequences. Using the TCRdist pipeline, a later analysis assigned CDR3 sequences along with most-parsimonious VDJ recombination scenarios. In a later analysis, each TCR beta chain was defined by its CDR3 amino acid sequence together with its V-gene family, and reads without a unique V-gene family were excluded. A later analysis removed 500 to 650 highly shared, low-generation-probability nucleotide sequences to deal with suspected cross-contamination and a sequencing artifact. For each public chain, a later analysis derived a clonal expansion index from normalized ranks of inferred template counts within each repertoire. Generation probabilities in a later analysis came from a VDJ recombination model fitted to out-of-frame rearrangements, and those results were checked against IGoR. A later analysis scored TCR-TCR, TCR-HLA and TCR-CMV co-occurrence with hypergeometric tests, applying a repertoire-size bias correction to TCR pairs. False discovery rates were estimated in a later analysis by permuting HLA or CMV assignments 20 times. In a later analysis, co-occurring TCRs were grouped with DBSCAN, and TCRdist sequence similarity was added when clustering was performed within HLA-allele-positive subsets. Repertoires with fewer than 30,000 or more than 120,000 public chains were left out of co-occurrence clustering, as were five repertoires with anomalous nucleotide sharing. TCRdb's version of the immuneACCESS table is confined to in-frame rearrangements and falls short of the full clone set. An unresolved V gene accounts for under half of the shortfall where checked; the remainder is of unknown origin. V and J calls and clone size come straight from that table; D and trimming were deduced from the DNA. Counted in this sample were under 200,000 clones; under 80% of them appeared once. Of the sample, about 1.4% is held by the ten largest clones.

The CDR3 sequence holds 13 residues, the cysteine and phenylalanine included. Only the CDR3 DNA is retained, 39 bases long and in frame from the first base. Unmatched junction bases come to 7, with V trimmed by 7 bases and J by 7 bases. Sequences SGHRS (CDR1) and YFSETQ (CDR2) are obtained from the germline V gene. In total, more than 500 healthy bone marrow donors made up the cohort. Cohort members were all nominally healthy when sampled, although unrecorded immune exposures were likely present. The donor tested CMV seronegative and was one of the 352 seronegative cohort members. Each donor provided a peripheral blood sample, and peripheral blood mononuclear cells were used for TCR beta sequencing. Genomic DNA was extracted from the blood cell samples with the Qiagen DNeasy Blood Extraction Kit.

What was sequenced was PBMCs. The source of this sequence is a woman aged 25-40 years in good health and CMV-seronegative. This chain joins TRBV5-1 to TRBJ1-2; TRBD1 aligns with 10 central bases. The nucleotide sequence is given as TGCGCCAGCCGCGCGGGACAGGGGCTTGGCTACACCTTC. Translated, it gives CASRAGQGLGYTF.